Listed below are T cell receptor beta chains from one sample, sequenced in a study of identical twins. Each CDR3 protein is one row after TCRdb ran MiXCR on the 5' RACE reads. The profile shows around 370,000 distinct CDR3 sequences, roughly 9% of them singletons. Sequencing was carried out using naive T cells sorted from blood. The receptors originated from a woman between 45 and 60 years old in good health. CDR3s include the opening cysteine and the closing phenylalanine or tryptophan. A D gene is named only where the DNA matches it firmly. Not all rows give a size; the values are once, few, many and, for expanded clones, a class.

few | TRBJ2-1 | TRBD2 | TRBV12-3/TRBV12-4 | CASNLAGSASSYNEQFF | TGTGCCAGCAACTTAGCGGGATCGGCGAGCTCCTACAATGAGCAGTTCTTC
many | TRBJ1-3 | - | TRBV14 | CASSPRVTGNTIYF | TGTGCCAGCAGCCCCAGGGTAACTGGAAACACCATATATTTT
many | TRBJ2-1 | TRBD2 | TRBV20-1 | CSARLSGSRLYNEQFF | TGCAGTGCTAGACTTAGCGGGAGCAGACTCTACAATGAGCAGTTCTTC
once | TRBJ2-2 | TRBD2 | TRBV9 | CASSITSGTNTGELFF | TGTGCCAGCAGCATTACTAGCGGGACAAACACCGGGGAGCTGTTTTTT
- | TRBJ2-3 | - | TRBV29-1 | CSVLPGGGTDTQYF | TGCAGCGTTTTACCCGGAGGCGGCACAGATACGCAGTATTTT
- | TRBJ2-1 | - | TRBV7-9 | CASGTGLSWLAGNNEQFF | TGTGCCAGCGGGACAGGGCTTAGTTGGCTAGCGGGTAACAATGAGCAGTTCTTC
many | TRBJ2-7 | TRBD1 | TRBV11-3 | CASSKAGTESYEQYF | TGTGCCAGCAGCAAGGCCGGGACAGAGTCCTACGAGCAGTACTTC
- | TRBJ2-1 | - | TRBV25-1 | CASAPDSFSYNEQFF | TGTGCCAGCGCCCCGGACTCATTCTCCTACAATGAGCAGTTCTTC
few | TRBJ2-2 | TRBD1 | TRBV18 | CASSLRDRSDGELFF | TGTGCCAGCTCACTCCGGGACAGGTCCGACGGGGAGCTGTTTTTT
- | TRBJ2-5 | - | TRBV19 | CASSIDKGQTQYF | TGTGCCAGTAGTATAGATAAGGGGCAGACCCAGTACTTC
few | TRBJ2-1 | - | TRBV30 | CAWRYDPGSEQFF | TGTGCCTGGCGTTACGACCCCGGTTCTGAGCAGTTCTTC
- | TRBJ2-3 | TRBD2 | TRBV14 | CASSLVLKTSGRTDTQYF | TGTGCCAGCAGCCTCGTCCTAAAGACTAGCGGGAGAACAGATACGCAGTATTTT
few | TRBJ1-2 | - | TRBV6-1 | CASSSGGRGYTF | TGTGCCAGCAGTTCGGGGGGTCGTGGCTACACCTTC
- | TRBJ2-5 | - | TRBV27 | CASQDYQETQYF | TGTGCCAGCCAGGATTACCAAGAGACCCAGTACTTC
few | TRBJ1-2 | - | TRBV21-1 | CASSLRDRDGYTF | TGTGCCAGCAGCCTCCGGGACAGGGATGGCTACACCTTC
few | TRBJ2-5 | - | TRBV10-1 | CASSEVGEPQYF | TGCGCCAGCAGTGAGGTCGGGGAACCCCAGTACTTC
few | TRBJ2-2 | TRBD2 | TRBV10-3 | CAIKKGTSGDSRTGELFF | TGTGCCATCAAGAAGGGGACTAGCGGGGACTCGCGCACCGGGGAGCTGTTTTTT
- | TRBJ2-5 | TRBD1 | TRBV20-1 | CSAGPGTGQETQYF | TGCAGTGCTGGACCCGGGACAGGACAAGAGACCCAGTACTTC
many | TRBJ2-5 | - | TRBV20-1 | CSARGGGETQYF | TGCAGTGCTAGAGGTGGGGGGGAGACCCAGTACTTC
many | TRBJ1-1 | - | TRBV19 | CASSIGGTTEAFF | TGTGCCAGTAGTATCGGCGGGACAACTGAAGCTTTCTTT
few | TRBJ2-4 | - | TRBV7-3 | CASSQSGQNIQYF | TGTGCCAGCAGCCAAAGCGGACAAAACATTCAGTACTTC
few | TRBJ1-5 | TRBD1 | TRBV27 | CASQQGDRNQPQHF | TGTGCCAGTCAACAGGGGGACCGGAATCAGCCCCAGCATTTT
few | TRBJ2-3 | - | TRBV10-3 | CAIRDGTDTQYF | TGTGCCATCAGGGACGGCACAGATACGCAGTATTTT
many | TRBJ2-3 | - | TRBV5-1 | CASSFEVDTQYF | TGCGCCAGCAGCTTCGAGGTGGATACGCAGTATTTT
few | TRBJ2-1 | - | TRBV20-1 | CSAPSYNEQFF | TGCAGTGCCCCCTCCTACAATGAGCAGTTCTTC
many | TRBJ2-1 | - | TRBV25-1 | CASSPIGINEQFF | TGTGCCAGCAGTCCTATAGGAATCAATGAGCAGTTCTTC
few | TRBJ2-2 | - | TRBV5-1 | CASSLGPLGTGELFF | TGCGCCAGCAGCTTGGGGCCCTTGGGCACCGGGGAGCTGTTTTTT
- | TRBJ2-3 | - | TRBV5-1 | CASSLETSTDTQYF | TGCGCCAGCAGCTTGGAAACTAGCACAGATACGCAGTATTTT
many | TRBJ1-2 | TRBD1 | TRBV7-9 | CASSLGTGTDLSHYGYTF | TGTGCCAGCAGCTTAGGCACCGGGACAGATCTATCCCACTATGGCTACACCTTC
many | TRBJ2-3 | - | TRBV20-1 | CSAEPLPLADTQYF | TGCAGTGCTGAGCCCCTGCCTTTGGCAGATACGCAGTATTTT
many | TRBJ2-2 | - | TRBV11-3 | CASSPLLDTGELFF | TGTGCCAGCAGCCCACTGTTGGACACCGGGGAGCTGTTTTTT
few | TRBJ2-1 | TRBD2 | TRBV29-1 | CSVDGARSGRRFSEQFF | TGCAGCGTTGACGGGGCACGAAGCGGGAGGAGGTTCTCGGAGCAGTTCTTC
- | TRBJ2-1 | TRBD2 | TRBV11-3 | CASSLTSGRAGEQFF | TGTGCCAGCAGCTTAACTAGCGGGAGGGCGGGGGAGCAGTTCTTC
few | TRBJ1-1 | - | TRBV20-1 | CSALGRMNTEAFF | TGCAGTGCCCTTGGGCGGATGAACACTGAAGCTTTCTTT
- | TRBJ2-6 | - | TRBV29-1 | CSVARGTAGANVLTF | TGCAGCGTTGCAAGGGGAACAGCTGGGGCCAACGTCCTGACTTTC
once | TRBJ2-7 | - | TRBV18 | CASSQLRTDYEQYF | TGTGCCAGCTCACAGCTTCGGACAGATTACGAGCAGTACTTC
- | TRBJ1-2 | - | TRBV4-1 | CASSQFRGAVGYTF | TGCGCCAGCAGCCAATTCCGGGGGGCGGTTGGCTACACCTTC
- | TRBJ2-1 | - | TRBV7-6 | CASSLGSGVRNEQFF | TGTGCCAGCAGCTTGGGGTCGGGCGTAAGGAATGAGCAGTTCTTC
few | TRBJ2-1 | - | TRBV29-1 | CSVESGYNEQFF | TGCAGCGTTGAAAGCGGGTACAATGAGCAGTTCTTC
- | TRBJ2-7 | TRBD1 | TRBV4-1 | CASSQDIGQGGLEQYF | TGCGCCAGCAGCCAAGATATAGGACAGGGCGGGCTCGAGCAGTACTTC
- | TRBJ2-1 | - | TRBV20-1 | CSADTGSFEQFF | TGCAGTGCTGACACAGGTAGCTTTGAGCAGTTCTTC